A single sample gave rise to the 10 T cell receptor beta chains below, sequenced in a study of metastatic and nonmetastatic thyroid tumors. TCRdb re-analyzed the PCR reads through MiXCR. Here the sample spans 9,000 to 13,000 clones, 20% to 30% being singletons. All patients were untreated before thyroid surgery. Sequenced material: tumor tissue. Receptors originate from a female donor with papillary thyroid cancer or a benign thyroid nodule (not recorded which). Some clones in this sample may be carry-over from other donors' samples.

There are a few counts of this clone. This chain links TRBV12-3 or TRBV12-4 with TRBJ2-7; D may be TRBD1 (6 bases). This CDR3 comprises 15 residues. The germline V and J ends were trimmed by 2 bases and 2 bases, with 13 bases remaining between them. The CDR3 loop is CASSLRGTEAYEQYF. CDR3 coding DNA: TGTGCCAGCAGTTTAAGGGGGACGGAAGCCTACGAGCAGTACTTC.

The chain combines TRBV6-4 with TRBJ2-3; 8 nucleotides agree with TRBD2. The V gene end was trimmed by 2 bases and the J gene end by 4 bases; junction bases not matched to a gene: 2. From germline, CDR1 is MRHNA and CDR2 SNTAGT. This CDR3 spans 14 amino acids. The CDR3 here is CASSDGAGADTQYF. The CDR3 nucleotides read TGTGCCAGCAGTGACGGAGCGGGAGCAGATACGCAGTATTTT.

This clone is categorized as medium-sized. The V gene is TRBV11-2, the J gene TRBJ2-2; D not resolved. V was clipped by 1 base and J by 8 bases, with 11 bases between them. The CDR3 is 14 amino acids. Germline values: CDR1 SGHAT, CDR2 FQNNGV. The CDR3 nucleotides are TGTGCCAGCAGCTTAGGGGCAGTGCTAGGGGAGCTGTTTTTT. It translates to CASSLGAVLGELFF.

By share, this clone counts as medium-sized. The chain couples TRBV6-1 to TRBJ2-5, with TRBD2 matching over 10 bases. The germline V gene has CDR1 MNHNS and CDR2 SASEGT. The ends lost 7 bases at V and 1 base at J; junction bases unmatched: 9. The CDR3 is made up of 16 amino acids. Written as DNA, the CDR3 is TGTGCCAGCAAACTAATGGGACTAGCGACCCAAGAGACCCAGTACTTC. Residues: CASKLMGLATQETQYF.

This clone occurred a few times. The CDR3 DNA follows: TGTGCCAGTAACCGGGACAGGGGGACCTACGAGCAGTACTTC. Protein: CASNRDRGTYEQYF. The chain has TRBV19 and TRBJ2-7; 11 bases match TRBD1. Germline values: CDR1 LNHDA, CDR2 SQIVND (reference sequence). The ends lost 7 bases at V and 2 bases at J; junction bases unmatched: 4. This CDR3 contains 14 residues. Full variable domain (missing parts from reference TRBV19 and TRBJ2-7): DGGITQSPKYLFRKEGQNVTLSCEQNLNHDAMYWYRQDPGQGLRLIYYSQIVNDFQKGDIAEGYSVSREKKESFPLTVTSAQKNPTAFYLCASNRDRGTYEQYFGPGTRLTVT.

The chain recombines TRBV5-1 with TRBJ2-5, with TRBD2 identical over 13 bases. The CDR3 runs 16 residues. The J segment lost 2 bases and the V segment lost 4 bases, leaving 5 bases of the junction unmatched. Germline V gene sequence: CDR1 SGHRS, CDR2 YFSETQ. The CDR3 reads CASSPGTSGVQETQYF. DNA for the CDR3: TGCGCCAGCAGCCCCGGGACTAGCGGGGTTCAAGAGACCCAGTACTTC.

V gene TRBV11-3 combines with J gene TRBJ2-7, with 8 nucleotides matching TRBD1. This CDR3 contains 13 residues. The V and J ends lost 5 bases and 7 bases, in that order; junction bases with no gene match: 7. CDR1 SGHNT and CDR2 YENEEA come from the germline V gene. The CDR3 is CASSQDRVREQYF. The CDR3, as DNA: TGTGCCAGCAGCCAGGACAGGGTGCGGGAGCAGTACTTC.

The chain recombines TRBV5-1 with TRBJ2-3, with 7 positions matching TRBD1. Germline CDR1 is SGHRS and CDR2 is YFSETQ. After removal of 0 bases from V and 2 bases from J, the junction contained 6 bases not matched to a gene. The length of the CDR3 is 16 residues. The CDR3 nucleotides are TGCGCCAGCAGCTTGGGGGACAGTACTCTCACAGATACGCAGTATTTT. Protein: CASSLGDSTLTDTQYF.

The chain recombines TRBV15 with TRBJ2-5; perhaps TRBD2 as D (6 bases). Germline V gene sequence: CDR1 LNHNV, CDR2 YYDKDF (reference sequence). Trimming pared 3 bases from V and 3 bases from J, leaving 11 bases between. The CDR3 is made up of 14 amino acids. In nucleotides, the CDR3 is TGTGCCACCAGCAGGCCGGGAGTCAAAGAGACCCAGTACTTC. Protein: CATSRPGVKETQYF.

By share, this clone counts as medium-sized. This chain links TRBV4-1 with TRBJ2-1, with a tentative D call TRBD2 (6 bases). The CDR3 sequence is 14 residues long. Germline assignment: CDR1 MGHRA and CDR2 YSYEKL. V gave up 3 bases and J gave up 10 bases, with 16 bases separating them. The CDR3, as DNA: TGCGCCAGCAGCCAGATGGGGGGTACATGGGAGCAGTTCTTC. This translates into CASSQMGGTWEQFF.